This TCR beta chain derives from a study of blood T cell repertoires in COVID-19. TCRdb keeps only in-frame clones here, not all; method: immunoSEQ multiplex PCR. The table has over 75,000 clones, around 85% seen once. This clone was found a few times. The V end lost 6 bases, the J end lost 2 bases, and 14 bases lay between the germline ends. Germline values: CDR1 KGHSH, CDR2 LQKENI. The CDR3 is 14 amino acids. This chain connects TRBV18 to TRBJ2-7; no clear D gene. The TCR originated in a man between 65 and 85 years old with acute or convalescent COVID-19. Material for sequencing was peripheral blood. CDR3 sequence reads: CASSPAWPTYEQYF. In nucleotides, the CDR3 is TGTGCCAGCTCCCCAGCTTGGCCGACCTACGAGCAGTACTTC.